Described below is a single T cell receptor (beta chain) sequence and its context. Its cognate antigen is unknown. CDR1 is LNHDA and CDR2 is SQIVND in the germline V gene (reference sequence). The CDR3 spans 18 residues. V was pared by 3 bases and J by 5 bases, with 16 bases of the junction left unmatched. This entry comes from a study of T cell responses to AZD1222 COVID-19 vaccine. Study at large: Pooled together were second doses at about 4 or about 12 weeks. General study results and limits: The span of vaccine-associated CD4 TCRs extended across spike, with dominance at 160-218 and 743-854. Possibly, clonal diversity was underestimated; donors were largely white British and included more females. Seropositive AZD1222 recipients at baseline numbered only 6 or 7.

Assay: immunoSEQ multiplex PCR; the TCRdb copy retains only in-frame clones and omits some. The sample has over 95,000 clones; roughly nine tenths are singletons. This TCR was recovered from an adult in good health. The sequencing used peripheral blood, collected on day 0 of AZD1222 vaccination. The chain links TRBV19 to TRBJ2-5; 9 nucleotides line up with TRBD2. In DNA, the CDR3 is TGTGCCAGTAGTATTCTCCTCGGGCTAGCGGGGCCGGGGGAGACCCAGTACTTC. This gives the protein CASSILLGLAGPGETQYF.